This TCR beta chain is from a study of blood T cells in healthy people across ages. This clonotype was observed a few times. The target antigen is unknown. With a J-beta primer mix and a sample-barcoded 5' primer, a second PCR ran about 7 to 12 cycles. TCRdb re-called the 5' RACE reads through MiXCR, storing one row per CDR3 protein. The sample gives around 1.5 million distinct CDR3 sequences, roughly 59% of which show up once; 5.5% to 8% is in the top ten. General observations from the study: Estimates of total diversity, which came from one million sequenced T cells, were considered to be underestimates.

Sequencing was carried out using blood. The clonotype comes from a man aged 18-30 years in good health.

The CDR3 reads CASSHRDSYNSPLHF. The CDR3 DNA is TGTGCCAGCAGTCACCGGGACAGCTATAATTCACCCCTCCACTTT. The chain is built from TRBV28 and TRBJ1-6; the match to TRBD1 covers 7 bases. V was clipped by 5 bases and J by 3 bases; unmatched bases: 4. In germline, CDR1 is MDHEN, CDR2 SYDVKM. The CDR3 loop spans 15 amino acids.